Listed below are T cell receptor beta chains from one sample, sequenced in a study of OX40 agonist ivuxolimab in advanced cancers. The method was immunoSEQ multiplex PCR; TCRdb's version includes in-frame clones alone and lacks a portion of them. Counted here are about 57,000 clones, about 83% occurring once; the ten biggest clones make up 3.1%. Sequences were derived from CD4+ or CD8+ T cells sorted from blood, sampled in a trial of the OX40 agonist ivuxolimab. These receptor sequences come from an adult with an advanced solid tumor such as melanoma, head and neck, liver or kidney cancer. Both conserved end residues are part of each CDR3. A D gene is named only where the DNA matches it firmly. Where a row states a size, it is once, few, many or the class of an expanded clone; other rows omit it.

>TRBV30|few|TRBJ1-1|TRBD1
TGTGCCTGGAGTCCCCGGGACAGGGGGGACACTGAAGCTTTCTTT
CAWSPRDRGDTEAFF
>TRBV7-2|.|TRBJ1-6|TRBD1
TGTGCCAGCAGCTTACGGACAGGTTATAATTCACCCCTCCACTTT
CASSLRTGYNSPLHF
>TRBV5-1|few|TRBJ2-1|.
TGCGCCAGCAGCTTGGATGTTAGGCCCTACAATGAGCAGTTCTTC
CASSLDVRPYNEQFF
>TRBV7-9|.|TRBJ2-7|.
TGTGCCAGCAGCTACTATCGGGAGCAGTACTTC
CASSYYREQYF
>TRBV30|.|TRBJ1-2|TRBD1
TGTGCCTGGAGCGGAGGGACAGGGCGGCACTATGGCTACACCTTC
CAWSGGTGRHYGYTF
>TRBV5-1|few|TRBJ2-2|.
TGCGCCAGCAGGGGGCTTACTACCGGGGAGCTGTTTTTT
CASRGLTTGELFF
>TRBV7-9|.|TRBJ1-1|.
TGTGCCAGCAGCTGGTTGGGGGTGGGGAACACTGAAGCTTTCTTT
CASSWLGVGNTEAFF
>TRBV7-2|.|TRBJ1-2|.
TGTGCCAGCAGCCAAGCCGGGTATGGCTACACCTTC
CASSQAGYGYTF
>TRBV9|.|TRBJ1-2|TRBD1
TGTGCCAGCAGCGCAAGGACAGGGGCGAACTATGGCTACACCTTC
CASSARTGANYGYTF
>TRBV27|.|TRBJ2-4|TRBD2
TGTGCCAGCAGTTTATCCGGGACTAGCGGGAAACGGGGAAACATTCAGTACTTC
CASSLSGTSGKRGNIQYF
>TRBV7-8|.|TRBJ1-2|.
TGTGCCAGCAGCCCGAGTGGGCACGCTTATGGCTACACCTTC
CASSPSGHAYGYTF
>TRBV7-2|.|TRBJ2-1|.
TGTGCCAGCAGACAACAACAATCATACAATGAGCAGTTCTTC
CASRQQQSYNEQFF
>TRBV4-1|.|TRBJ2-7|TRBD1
TGCGCCAGCAGCCAATACCTCCGGGACAGTAGCCCCTACGAGCAGTACTTC
CASSQYLRDSSPYEQYF
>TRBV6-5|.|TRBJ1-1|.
TGTGCCAGCAGTGTATGGGGGGATAACACTGAAGCTTTCTTT
CASSVWGDNTEAFF
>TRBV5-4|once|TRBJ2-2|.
TGTGCCAGCAGCTTGAGGCTCTTTAACACCGGGGAGCTGTTTTTT
CASSLRLFNTGELFF
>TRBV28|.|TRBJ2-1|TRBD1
TGTGCCAGCAGTTCGACAGGGCTCGGCAATGAGCAGTTCTTC
CASSSTGLGNEQFF
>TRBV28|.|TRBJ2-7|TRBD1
TGTGCCAGCAGTTTAGGGACAGGGGGCAGATACGAGCAGTACTTC
CASSLGTGGRYEQYF
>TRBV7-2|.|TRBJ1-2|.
TGTGCCAGCAGCACCAGGACAGAGTATGGCTACACCTTC
CASSTRTEYGYTF
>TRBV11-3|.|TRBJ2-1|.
TGTGCCAGCAGCTTATCCCCCGGCAGGGGCAAGTGGGATGAGCAGTTCTTC
CASSLSPGRGKWDEQFF
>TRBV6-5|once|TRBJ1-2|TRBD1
TGTGCCAGCAGAGGAATTATACAGGGGGCGGACGGCTACACCTTC
CASRGIIQGADGYTF